Sequencing of this T cell receptor beta chain was carried out in a study of T-cell reconstitution after alpha-beta-depleted transplantation in children. Study-level findings and limits: Where alpha-beta T cells came from about two months after transplant was reportedly several hundred expanded graft clones.

J lost 5 bases, V lost 1 base, and 5 bases had no gene match. CDR1 is SGHRS and CDR2 is YFSETQ in the germline V gene. CDR3 length: 15 residues. This clonotype was counted only a few times. Its specificity is not known. A library of TCRbeta sequences, prepared with unique molecular identifiers, was generated. TCRdb independently ran MiXCR on the PCR reads; one entry per CDR3 protein. The sample has about a million distinct CDR3 sequences; roughly 29% are singletons. This sequence joins TRBV5-1 and TRBJ2-1; 8 bases agree with TRBD1. The TCR sequence derives from a boy less than two years old who had a stem cell transplant for SCID, so the T cells may come from the graft donor. Sequences were derived from PBMCs, mostly from graft donor cells, sampled 360 days after TCRalphabeta/CD19-depleted stem cell transplant. The CDR3 DNA sequence: TGCGCCAGCAGCTTGACGGGACAGGCGAACAATGAGCAGTTCTTC. As protein: CASSLTGQANNEQFF.